These T cell receptor beta chains were read from a single sample in a study of blood T cell repertoires in COVID-19. Repertoires were generated with immunoSEQ multiplex PCR, while TCRdb's copy carries only in-frame clones and drops some. The table records around 200,000 clones, approximately 85% of them present only once. Sequenced: peripheral blood. The receptors derive from a woman older than 75 with acute or convalescent COVID-19. Each CDR3 is given with its conserved first and last residue. D genes are given only for firm matches. The size of a clone is reported for some rows only, either as once, few or many, or as a class for expanded clones.

d_gene: NA
abundance: NA
j_gene: TRBJ1-2
v_gene: TRBV28
CDR3aa: CASSSQPTGAYGYTF
CDR3nt: TGTGCCAGCAGTTCGCAACCGACAGGAGCCTATGGCTACACCTTC

d_gene: NA
abundance: NA
j_gene: TRBJ1-3
v_gene: TRBV29-1
CDR3aa: CSAERDSGNTIYF
CDR3nt: TGCAGCGCTGAGCGCGACTCTGGAAACACCATATATTTT

d_gene: TRBD2
abundance: NA
j_gene: TRBJ2-7
v_gene: TRBV20-1
CDR3aa: CSASLRERSYEQYF
CDR3nt: TGCAGTGCTAGTCTGCGGGAGAGGTCCTACGAGCAGTACTTC

d_gene: NA
abundance: few
j_gene: TRBJ1-2
v_gene: TRBV5-4
CDR3aa: CASSLLGSGNYGYTF
CDR3nt: TGTGCCAGCAGCTTGTTGGGCAGCGGCAACTATGGCTACACCTTC

d_gene: NA
abundance: NA
j_gene: TRBJ2-7
v_gene: TRBV21-1
CDR3aa: CASSTPPDSSSYEQYF
CDR3nt: TGTGCCAGCAGCACACCCCCGGACAGTAGCTCCTACGAGCAGTACTTC

d_gene: TRBD1
abundance: NA
j_gene: TRBJ1-4
v_gene: TRBV29-1
CDR3aa: CSVSGGNEKLFF
CDR3nt: TGCAGCGTTTCAGGGGGGAATGAAAAACTGTTTTTT

d_gene: NA
abundance: NA
j_gene: TRBJ1-5
v_gene: TRBV3-1/TRBV3-2
CDR3aa: CASSASQGGQPQHF
CDR3nt: TGTGCCAGCAGCGCAAGCCAGGGTGGGCAGCCCCAGCATTTT

d_gene: TRBD1
abundance: NA
j_gene: TRBJ1-1
v_gene: TRBV5-1
CDR3aa: CASSLQGMNTEAFF
CDR3nt: TGCGCCAGCAGCTTACAGGGGATGAACACTGAAGCTTTCTTT

d_gene: NA
abundance: NA
j_gene: TRBJ1-5
v_gene: TRBV19
CDR3aa: CASSIGSRNQPQHF
CDR3nt: TGTGCCAGTAGTATAGGGAGTCGCAATCAGCCCCAGCATTTT

d_gene: TRBD2
abundance: NA
j_gene: TRBJ2-2
v_gene: TRBV5-1
CDR3aa: CATSPIAGESELFF
CDR3nt: TGCGCCACCTCGCCCATAGCGGGAGAGAGTGAGCTGTTTTTT

d_gene: TRBD1
abundance: NA
j_gene: TRBJ1-2
v_gene: TRBV28
CDR3aa: CASSSPGQGDYGYTF
CDR3nt: TGTGCCAGCAGTTCACCGGGACAGGGGGACTATGGCTACACCTTC

d_gene: NA
abundance: NA
j_gene: TRBJ1-4
v_gene: TRBV9
CDR3aa: CASSATGSEKLFF
CDR3nt: TGTGCCAGCAGCGCAACAGGAAGTGAAAAACTGTTTTTT

d_gene: NA
abundance: once
j_gene: TRBJ2-5
v_gene: TRBV6-5
CDR3aa: CASSRTAGYQETQYF
CDR3nt: TGTGCCAGCAGCCGTACGGCAGGTTACCAAGAGACCCAGTACTTC

d_gene: NA
abundance: NA
j_gene: TRBJ2-7
v_gene: TRBV7-9
CDR3aa: CASSSTGDEQYF
CDR3nt: TGTGCCAGCAGCTCCACGGGGGACGAGCAGTACTTC

d_gene: TRBD1
abundance: NA
j_gene: TRBJ1-1
v_gene: TRBV7-2
CDR3aa: CASSLVGTANTEAFF
CDR3nt: TGTGCCAGCAGCTTAGTTGGGACAGCGAACACTGAAGCTTTCTTT

d_gene: NA
abundance: NA
j_gene: TRBJ2-7
v_gene: TRBV5-1
CDR3aa: CASSLGLRSYEQYF
CDR3nt: TGCGCCAGCAGCTTGGGACTCCGCTCCTACGAGCAGTACTTC

d_gene: NA
abundance: NA
j_gene: TRBJ1-6
v_gene: TRBV11-2
CDR3aa: CASSLVSGFYSSPLHF
CDR3nt: TGTGCCAGCAGCTTAGTATCCGGGTTTTATAGTTCACCCCTCCACTTT

d_gene: NA
abundance: NA
j_gene: TRBJ1-5
v_gene: TRBV9
CDR3aa: CASHTRGNQPQHF
CDR3nt: TGTGCCAGCCATACGAGAGGCAATCAGCCCCAGCATTTT

d_gene: NA
abundance: NA
j_gene: TRBJ1-4
v_gene: TRBV6-6
CDR3aa: CASSYSRSNNEKLFF
CDR3nt: TGTGCCAGCAGTTACTCGCGTTCGAATAATGAAAAACTGTTTTTT

d_gene: TRBD2
abundance: NA
j_gene: TRBJ2-2
v_gene: TRBV27
CDR3aa: CASSLYSGRAYGTGELFF
CDR3nt: TGTGCCAGCAGTTTATATAGCGGGAGGGCCTATGGCACCGGGGAGCTGTTTTTT

d_gene: NA
abundance: NA
j_gene: TRBJ2-7
v_gene: TRBV7-2
CDR3aa: CASSLVARYYEQYF
CDR3nt: TGTGCCAGCAGCTTAGTGGCCCGATACTACGAGCAGTACTTC

d_gene: NA
abundance: NA
j_gene: TRBJ2-5
v_gene: TRBV10-2
CDR3aa: CASTMVAGETQYF
CDR3nt: TGCGCCAGCACGATGGTGGCGGGAGAGACCCAGTACTTC

d_gene: TRBD2
abundance: NA
j_gene: TRBJ2-7
v_gene: TRBV18
CDR3aa: CASSPGGGEQYF
CDR3nt: TGTGCCAGCTCACCCGGGGGGGGCGAGCAGTACTTC

d_gene: NA
abundance: NA
j_gene: TRBJ2-3
v_gene: TRBV7-8
CDR3aa: CASSSPLRNQVDTQYF
CDR3nt: TGTGCCAGCAGCTCCCCCCTCAGGAACCAGGTGGATACGCAGTATTTT

d_gene: NA
abundance: few
j_gene: TRBJ2-1
v_gene: TRBV6-4
CDR3aa: CASSDRGAPYNEQFF
CDR3nt: TGTGCCAGCAGTGATCGGGGGGCCCCCTACAATGAGCAGTTCTTC

d_gene: NA
abundance: NA
j_gene: TRBJ2-3
v_gene: TRBV9
CDR3aa: CASSNRVAKDTQYF
CDR3nt: TGTGCCAGCAGCAACCGGGTCGCTAAGGATACGCAGTATTTT

d_gene: TRBD1
abundance: few
j_gene: TRBJ1-1
v_gene: TRBV5-6
CDR3aa: CASSYTPGTGVNTEAFF
CDR3nt: TGTGCCAGCAGCTATACCCCGGGGACAGGGGTGAACACTGAAGCTTTCTTT

d_gene: NA
abundance: NA
j_gene: TRBJ1-5
v_gene: TRBV18
CDR3aa: CASSPSGDQPQHF
CDR3nt: TGTGCCAGCTCACCATCGGGGGATCAGCCCCAGCATTTT

d_gene: NA
abundance: NA
j_gene: TRBJ2-3
v_gene: TRBV2
CDR3aa: CASRAQGRDTQYF
CDR3nt: TGTGCCAGCAGGGCCCAGGGTAGGGATACGCAGTATTTT

d_gene: NA
abundance: NA
j_gene: TRBJ2-2
v_gene: TRBV28
CDR3aa: CASSLTRTGAGELFF
CDR3nt: TGTGCCAGCAGCCTCACCCGGACGGGGGCCGGGGAGCTGTTTTTT

d_gene: NA
abundance: few
j_gene: TRBJ1-5
v_gene: TRBV12-3/TRBV12-4
CDR3aa: CASSQDRDQPQHF
CDR3nt: TGTGCCAGCAGCCAAGACAGAGATCAGCCCCAGCATTTT

d_gene: NA
abundance: NA
j_gene: TRBJ1-3
v_gene: TRBV9
CDR3aa: CASSVDPGGSGNTIYF
CDR3nt: TGTGCCAGCAGCGTAGACCCTGGGGGGAGCGGAAACACCATATATTTT

d_gene: TRBD2
abundance: NA
j_gene: TRBJ2-1
v_gene: TRBV19
CDR3aa: CASSRLAGAGGNEQFF
CDR3nt: TGTGCCAGTAGTAGGCTAGCGGGAGCAGGTGGGAATGAGCAGTTCTTC

d_gene: TRBD1
abundance: NA
j_gene: TRBJ2-7
v_gene: TRBV5-1
CDR3aa: CASRTGLVSSEQYF
CDR3nt: TGCGCCAGCAGGACAGGGTTGGTTTCGAGCGAGCAGTACTTC

d_gene: TRBD1
abundance: NA
j_gene: TRBJ2-7
v_gene: TRBV6-5
CDR3aa: CASTPGQGPYEQYF
CDR3nt: TGTGCCAGCACCCCGGGACAGGGCCCCTACGAGCAGTACTTC

d_gene: NA
abundance: NA
j_gene: TRBJ2-3
v_gene: TRBV18
CDR3aa: CASSPLADRHTDTQYF
CDR3nt: TGTGCCAGCTCACCATTGGCCGACCGACACACAGATACGCAGTATTTT

d_gene: NA
abundance: NA
j_gene: TRBJ1-2
v_gene: TRBV7-9
CDR3aa: CASSPSGKADYGYTF
CDR3nt: TGTGCCAGCAGCCCATCCGGGAAGGCGGACTATGGCTACACCTTC

d_gene: NA
abundance: NA
j_gene: TRBJ2-1
v_gene: TRBV4-1
CDR3aa: CASSQEGLARNEQFF
CDR3nt: TGCGCCAGCAGCCAAGAAGGTCTAGCGCGCAATGAGCAGTTCTTC

d_gene: TRBD1
abundance: once
j_gene: TRBJ1-2
v_gene: TRBV7-2
CDR3aa: CASSPRDRGQGGYTF
CDR3nt: TGTGCCAGCAGCCCTAGGGACAGGGGGCAGGGTGGCTACACCTTC

d_gene: NA
abundance: NA
j_gene: TRBJ1-4
v_gene: TRBV25-1
CDR3aa: CATAGLQEKLFF
CDR3nt: TGTGCCACCGCAGGGTTACAAGAAAAACTGTTTTTT

d_gene: NA
abundance: NA
j_gene: TRBJ2-2
v_gene: TRBV3-1/TRBV3-2
CDR3aa: CASRGGSTGELFF
CDR3nt: TGTGCCAGCAGAGGGGGTTCCACCGGGGAGCTGTTTTTT

d_gene: TRBD2
abundance: NA
j_gene: TRBJ2-4
v_gene: TRBV7-3
CDR3aa: CASSPRGGAKNIQYF
CDR3nt: TGTGCCAGCAGCCCCCGGGGGGGTGCCAAAAACATTCAGTACTTC

d_gene: NA
abundance: few
j_gene: TRBJ2-1
v_gene: TRBV10-2
CDR3aa: CASSQRNEQFF
CDR3nt: TGCGCCAGCAGTCAGAGGAACGAGCAGTTCTTC

d_gene: TRBD2
abundance: NA
j_gene: TRBJ2-3
v_gene: TRBV2
CDR3aa: CASSVAGVRYDTQYF
CDR3nt: TGTGCCAGCAGTGTGGCGGGAGTGAGGTACGATACGCAGTATTTT

d_gene: TRBD2
abundance: NA
j_gene: TRBJ2-5
v_gene: TRBV6-1
CDR3aa: CASRRGLAGDETQYF
CDR3nt: TGTGCCAGCAGGAGGGGACTAGCGGGAGATGAGACCCAGTACTTC

d_gene: NA
abundance: once
j_gene: TRBJ1-2
v_gene: TRBV7-2
CDR3aa: CASTPGGQNYGYTF
CDR3nt: TGTGCCAGCACCCCGGGGGGGCAGAACTATGGCTACACCTTC

d_gene: TRBD1
abundance: once
j_gene: TRBJ1-1
v_gene: TRBV18
CDR3aa: CASSSGTGVNTEAFF
CDR3nt: TGTGCCAGCTCATCCGGGACAGGGGTGAACACTGAAGCTTTCTTT

d_gene: NA
abundance: NA
j_gene: TRBJ2-1
v_gene: TRBV19
CDR3aa: CASSMLPSWGNEQFF
CDR3nt: TGTGCCAGTAGTATGTTGCCTAGCTGGGGTAATGAGCAGTTCTTC

d_gene: TRBD1
abundance: NA
j_gene: TRBJ2-1
v_gene: TRBV24-1
CDR3aa: CATSAPHGTGLNNEQFF
CDR3nt: TGTGCCACCAGTGCCCCCCATGGGACAGGGCTGAACAATGAGCAGTTCTTC

d_gene: TRBD1
abundance: NA
j_gene: TRBJ1-1
v_gene: TRBV7-9
CDR3aa: CASSLTRGQGMNTEAFF
CDR3nt: TGTGCCAGCAGCTTAACTCGAGGACAGGGAATGAACACTGAAGCTTTCTTT

d_gene: NA
abundance: NA
j_gene: TRBJ1-2
v_gene: TRBV6-5
CDR3aa: CASRIDPLYGYTF
CDR3nt: TGTGCCAGCAGGATAGATCCGTTGTATGGCTACACCTTC